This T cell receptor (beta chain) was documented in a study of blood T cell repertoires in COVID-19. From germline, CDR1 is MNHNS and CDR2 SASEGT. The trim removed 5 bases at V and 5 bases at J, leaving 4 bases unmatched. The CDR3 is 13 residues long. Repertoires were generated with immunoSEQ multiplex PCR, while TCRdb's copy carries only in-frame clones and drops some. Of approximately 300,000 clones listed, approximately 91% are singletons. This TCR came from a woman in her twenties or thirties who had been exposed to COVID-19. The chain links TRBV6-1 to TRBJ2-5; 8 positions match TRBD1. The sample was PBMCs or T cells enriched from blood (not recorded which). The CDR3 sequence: CASSFTGGETQYF. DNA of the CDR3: TGTGCCAGCAGTTTCACAGGGGGGGAGACCCAGTACTTC.